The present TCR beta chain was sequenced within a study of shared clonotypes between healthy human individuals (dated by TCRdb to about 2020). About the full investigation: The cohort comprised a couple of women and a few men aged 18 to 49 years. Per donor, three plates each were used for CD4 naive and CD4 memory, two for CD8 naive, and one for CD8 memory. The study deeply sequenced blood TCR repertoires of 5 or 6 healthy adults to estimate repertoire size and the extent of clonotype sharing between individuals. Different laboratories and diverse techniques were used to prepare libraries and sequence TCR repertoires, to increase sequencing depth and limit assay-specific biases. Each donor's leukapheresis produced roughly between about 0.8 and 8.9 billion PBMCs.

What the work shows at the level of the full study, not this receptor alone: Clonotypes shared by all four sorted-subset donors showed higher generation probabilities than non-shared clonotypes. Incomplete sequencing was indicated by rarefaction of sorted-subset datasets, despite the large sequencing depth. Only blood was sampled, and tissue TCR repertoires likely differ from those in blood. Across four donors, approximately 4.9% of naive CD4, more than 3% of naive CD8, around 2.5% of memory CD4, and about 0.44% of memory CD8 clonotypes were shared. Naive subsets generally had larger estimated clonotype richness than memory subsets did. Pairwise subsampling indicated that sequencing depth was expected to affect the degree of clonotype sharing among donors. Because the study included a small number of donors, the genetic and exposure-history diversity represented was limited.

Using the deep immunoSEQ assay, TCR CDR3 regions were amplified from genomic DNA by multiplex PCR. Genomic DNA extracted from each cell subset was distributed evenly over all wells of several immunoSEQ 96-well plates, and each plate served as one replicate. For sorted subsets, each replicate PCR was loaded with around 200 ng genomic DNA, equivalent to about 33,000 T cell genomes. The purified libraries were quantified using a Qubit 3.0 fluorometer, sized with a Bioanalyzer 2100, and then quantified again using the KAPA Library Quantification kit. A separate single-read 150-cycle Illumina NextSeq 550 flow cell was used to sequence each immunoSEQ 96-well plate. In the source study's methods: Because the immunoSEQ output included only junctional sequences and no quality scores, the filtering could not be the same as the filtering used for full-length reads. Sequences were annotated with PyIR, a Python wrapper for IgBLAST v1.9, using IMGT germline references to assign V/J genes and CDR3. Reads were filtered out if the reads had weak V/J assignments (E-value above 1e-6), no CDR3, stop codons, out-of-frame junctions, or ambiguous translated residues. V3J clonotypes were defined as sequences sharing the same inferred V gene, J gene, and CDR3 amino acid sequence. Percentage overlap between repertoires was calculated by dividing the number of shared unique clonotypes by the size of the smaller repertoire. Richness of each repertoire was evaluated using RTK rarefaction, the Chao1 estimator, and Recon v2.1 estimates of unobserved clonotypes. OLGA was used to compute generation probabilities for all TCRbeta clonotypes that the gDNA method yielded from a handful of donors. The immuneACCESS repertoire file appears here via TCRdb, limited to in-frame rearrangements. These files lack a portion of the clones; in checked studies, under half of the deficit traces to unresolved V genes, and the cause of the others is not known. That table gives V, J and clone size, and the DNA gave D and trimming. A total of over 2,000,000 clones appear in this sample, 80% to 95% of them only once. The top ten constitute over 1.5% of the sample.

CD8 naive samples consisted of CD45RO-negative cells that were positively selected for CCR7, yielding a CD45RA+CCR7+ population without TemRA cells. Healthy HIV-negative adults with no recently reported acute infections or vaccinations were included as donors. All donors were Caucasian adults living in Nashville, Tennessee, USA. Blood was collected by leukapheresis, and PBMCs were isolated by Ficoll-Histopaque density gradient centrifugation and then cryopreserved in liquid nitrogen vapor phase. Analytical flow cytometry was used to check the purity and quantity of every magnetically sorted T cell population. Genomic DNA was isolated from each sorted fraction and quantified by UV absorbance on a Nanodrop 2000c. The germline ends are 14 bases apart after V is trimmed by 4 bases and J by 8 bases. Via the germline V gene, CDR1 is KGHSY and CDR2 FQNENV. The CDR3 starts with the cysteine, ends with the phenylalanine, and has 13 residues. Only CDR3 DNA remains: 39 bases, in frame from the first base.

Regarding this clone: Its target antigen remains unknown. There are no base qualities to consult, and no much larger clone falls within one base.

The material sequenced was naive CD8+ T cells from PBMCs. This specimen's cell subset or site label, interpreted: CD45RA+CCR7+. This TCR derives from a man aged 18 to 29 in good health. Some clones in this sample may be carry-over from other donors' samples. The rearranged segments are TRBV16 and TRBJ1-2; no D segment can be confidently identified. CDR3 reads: CASSPERVGGYTF. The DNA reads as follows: TGTGCCAGCAGCCCGGAGAGGGTAGGCGGCTACACCTTC.